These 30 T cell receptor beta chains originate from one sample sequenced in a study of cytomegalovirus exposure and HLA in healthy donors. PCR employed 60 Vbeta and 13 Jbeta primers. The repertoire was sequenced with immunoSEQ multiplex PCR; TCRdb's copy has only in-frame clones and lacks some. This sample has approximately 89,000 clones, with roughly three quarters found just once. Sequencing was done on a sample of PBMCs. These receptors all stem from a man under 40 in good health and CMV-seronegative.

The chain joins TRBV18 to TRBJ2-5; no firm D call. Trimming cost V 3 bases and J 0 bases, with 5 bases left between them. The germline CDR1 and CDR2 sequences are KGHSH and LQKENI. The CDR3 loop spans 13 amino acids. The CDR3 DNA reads TGTGCCAGCTCACCTCGAGACCAAGAGACCCAGTACTTC. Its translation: CASSPRDQETQYF.

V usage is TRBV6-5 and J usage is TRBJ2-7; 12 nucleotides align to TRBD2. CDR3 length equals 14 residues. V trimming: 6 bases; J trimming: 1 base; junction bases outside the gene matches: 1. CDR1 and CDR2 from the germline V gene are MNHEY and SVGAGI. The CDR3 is CASRTSGGSYEQYF. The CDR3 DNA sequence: TGTGCCAGCAGGACTAGCGGGGGATCCTACGAGCAGTACTTC.

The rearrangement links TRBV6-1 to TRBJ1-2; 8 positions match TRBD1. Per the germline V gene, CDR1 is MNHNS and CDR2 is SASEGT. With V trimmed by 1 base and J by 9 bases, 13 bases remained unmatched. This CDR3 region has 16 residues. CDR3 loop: CASSEDGTGLTDRYTF. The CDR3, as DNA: TGTGCCAGCAGTGAAGACGGGACAGGCCTAACCGATCGCTACACCTTC.

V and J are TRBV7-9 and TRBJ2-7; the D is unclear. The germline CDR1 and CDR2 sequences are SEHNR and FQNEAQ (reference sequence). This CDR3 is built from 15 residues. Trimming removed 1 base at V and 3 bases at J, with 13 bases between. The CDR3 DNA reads TGTGCCAGCAGCTTAGACGGTGACGCGGTCTACGAGCAGTACTTC. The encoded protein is CASSLDGDAVYEQYF.

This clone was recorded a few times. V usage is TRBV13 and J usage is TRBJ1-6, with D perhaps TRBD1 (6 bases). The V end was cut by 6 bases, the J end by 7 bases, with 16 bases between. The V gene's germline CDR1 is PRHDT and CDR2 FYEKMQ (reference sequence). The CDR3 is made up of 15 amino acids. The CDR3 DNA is TGTGCCAGCAGGCACAAGGGACACCCCAATTCACCCCTCCACTTT. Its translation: CASRHKGHPNSPLHF.

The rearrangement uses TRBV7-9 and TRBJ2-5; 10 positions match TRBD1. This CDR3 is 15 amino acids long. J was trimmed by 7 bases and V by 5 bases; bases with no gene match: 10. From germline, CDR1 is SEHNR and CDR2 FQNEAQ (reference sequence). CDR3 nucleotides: TGTGCCAGCAGCCAGGGGACAGGGGAACCGGGGACCCAGTACTTC. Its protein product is CASSQGTGEPGTQYF.

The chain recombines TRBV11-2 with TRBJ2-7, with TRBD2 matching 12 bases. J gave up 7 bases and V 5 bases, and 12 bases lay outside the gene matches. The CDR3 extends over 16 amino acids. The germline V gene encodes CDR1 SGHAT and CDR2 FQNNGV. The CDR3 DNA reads TGTGCCAGCAGCGGAAGGTCTAGCGGGAGGGTAGGTGAGCAGTACTTC. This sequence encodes CASSGRSSGRVGEQYF.

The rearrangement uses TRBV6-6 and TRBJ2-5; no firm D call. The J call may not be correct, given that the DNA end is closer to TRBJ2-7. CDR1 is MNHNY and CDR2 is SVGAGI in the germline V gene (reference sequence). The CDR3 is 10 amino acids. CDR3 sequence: CASASYEQYF. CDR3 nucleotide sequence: TGTGCCAGCGCCTCCTACGAGCAGTACTTC.

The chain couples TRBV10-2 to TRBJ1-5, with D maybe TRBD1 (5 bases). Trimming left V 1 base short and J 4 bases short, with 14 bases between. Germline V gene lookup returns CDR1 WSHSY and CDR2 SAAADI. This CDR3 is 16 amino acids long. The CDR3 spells CASSEFAGKANQPQHF. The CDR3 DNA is TGCGCCAGCAGTGAGTTCGCAGGGAAGGCGAATCAGCCCCAGCATTTT.

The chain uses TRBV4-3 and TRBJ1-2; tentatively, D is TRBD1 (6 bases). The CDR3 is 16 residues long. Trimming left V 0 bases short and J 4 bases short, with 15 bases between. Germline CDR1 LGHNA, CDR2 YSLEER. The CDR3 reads CASSQDSTQGGYGYTF. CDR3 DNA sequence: TGCGCCAGCAGCCAAGATTCTACACAGGGCGGCTATGGCTACACCTTC.

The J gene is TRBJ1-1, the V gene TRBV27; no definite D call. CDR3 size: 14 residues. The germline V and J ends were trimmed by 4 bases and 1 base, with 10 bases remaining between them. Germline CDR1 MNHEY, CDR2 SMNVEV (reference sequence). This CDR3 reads CASSYMRENTEAFF. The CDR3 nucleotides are TGTGCCAGCAGTTATATGAGGGAGAACACTGAAGCTTTCTTT.

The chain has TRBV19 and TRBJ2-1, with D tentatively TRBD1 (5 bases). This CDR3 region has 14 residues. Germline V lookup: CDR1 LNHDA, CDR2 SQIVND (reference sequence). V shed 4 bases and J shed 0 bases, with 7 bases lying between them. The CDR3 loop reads CASSTDSSYNEQFF. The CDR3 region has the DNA TGTGCCAGTAGTACCGACAGCTCCTACAATGAGCAGTTCTTC.

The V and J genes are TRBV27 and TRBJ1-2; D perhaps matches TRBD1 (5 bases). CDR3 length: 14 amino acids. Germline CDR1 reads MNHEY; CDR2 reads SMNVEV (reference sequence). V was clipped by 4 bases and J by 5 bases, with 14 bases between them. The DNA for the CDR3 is TGTGCCAGCAGTTGGGGCCCGGGGGGATATGGCTACACCTTC. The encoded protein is CASSWGPGGYGYTF.

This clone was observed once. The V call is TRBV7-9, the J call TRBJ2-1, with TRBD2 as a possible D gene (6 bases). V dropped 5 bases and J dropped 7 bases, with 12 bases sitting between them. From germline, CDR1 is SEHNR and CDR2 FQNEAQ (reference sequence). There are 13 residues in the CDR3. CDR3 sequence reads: CASSTLATNEQFF. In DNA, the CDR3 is TGTGCCAGCAGCACGCTAGCGACTAATGAGCAGTTCTTC.

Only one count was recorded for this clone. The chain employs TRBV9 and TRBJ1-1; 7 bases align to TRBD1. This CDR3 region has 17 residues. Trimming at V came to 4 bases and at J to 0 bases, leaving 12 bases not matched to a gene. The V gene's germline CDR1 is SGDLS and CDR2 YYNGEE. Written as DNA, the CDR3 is TGTGCCAGCAGCAACCGACCGACAGGGTGGGTGAACACTGAAGCTTTCTTT. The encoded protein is CASSNRPTGWVNTEAFF.

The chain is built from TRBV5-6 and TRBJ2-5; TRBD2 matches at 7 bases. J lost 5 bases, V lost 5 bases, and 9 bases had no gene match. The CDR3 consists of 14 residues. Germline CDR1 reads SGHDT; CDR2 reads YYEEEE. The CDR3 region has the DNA TGTGCCAGCAGGAGGGCTTTCGGGGGGGAGACCCAGTACTTC. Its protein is CASRRAFGGETQYF.

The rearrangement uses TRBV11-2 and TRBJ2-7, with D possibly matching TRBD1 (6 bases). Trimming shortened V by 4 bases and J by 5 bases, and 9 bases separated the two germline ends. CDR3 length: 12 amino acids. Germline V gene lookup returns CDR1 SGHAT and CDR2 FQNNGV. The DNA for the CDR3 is TGTGCCAGCAGCTACCGACAGGACGAGCAGTACTTC. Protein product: CASSYRQDEQYF.

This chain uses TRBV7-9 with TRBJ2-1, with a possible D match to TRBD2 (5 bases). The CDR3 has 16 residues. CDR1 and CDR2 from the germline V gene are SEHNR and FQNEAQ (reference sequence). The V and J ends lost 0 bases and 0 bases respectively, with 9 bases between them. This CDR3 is CASSLARGSSYNEQFF. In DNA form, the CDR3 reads TGTGCCAGCAGCTTAGCGCGAGGGAGCTCCTACAATGAGCAGTTCTTC.

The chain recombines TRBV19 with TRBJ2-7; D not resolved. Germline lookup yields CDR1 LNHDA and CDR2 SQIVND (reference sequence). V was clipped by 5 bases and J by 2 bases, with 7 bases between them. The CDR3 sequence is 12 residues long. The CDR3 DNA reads TGTGCCAGTAGTCCCAACACCTACGAGCAGTACTTC. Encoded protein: CASSPNTYEQYF.

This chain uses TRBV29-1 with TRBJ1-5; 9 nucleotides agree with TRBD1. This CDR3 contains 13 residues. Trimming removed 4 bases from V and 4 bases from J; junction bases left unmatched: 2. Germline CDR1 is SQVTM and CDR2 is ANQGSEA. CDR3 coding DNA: TGCAGCGTTGTAGGACAGGGGAATCAGCCCCAGCATTTT. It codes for CSVVGQGNQPQHF.

The CDR3 is CATSTRRVRQGYTEAFF. The CDR3 DNA sequence: TGTGCCACCAGCACCAGAAGGGTGAGGCAGGGGTACACTGAAGCTTTCTTT. The chain is built from TRBV15 and TRBJ1-1, with D maybe TRBD1 (6 bases). CDR3 length equals 17 residues. CDR1 is LNHNV and CDR2 is YYDKDF in the germline V gene (reference sequence). The V end lost 4 bases, the J end lost 3 bases, and 21 bases lay between the germline ends.

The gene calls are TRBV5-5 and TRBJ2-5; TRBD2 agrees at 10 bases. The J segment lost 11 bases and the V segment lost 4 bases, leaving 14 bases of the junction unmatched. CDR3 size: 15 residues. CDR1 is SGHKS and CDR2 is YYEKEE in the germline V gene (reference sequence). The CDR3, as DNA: TGTGCCAGCAGCAATAGCGGGAGGACGTGGGGGGAGCAGTACTTC. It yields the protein CASSNSGRTWGEQYF.

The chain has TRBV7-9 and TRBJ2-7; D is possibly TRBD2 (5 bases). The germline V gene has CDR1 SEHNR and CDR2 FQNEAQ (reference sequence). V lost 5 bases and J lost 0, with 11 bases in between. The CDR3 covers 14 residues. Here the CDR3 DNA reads TGTGCCAGCAGCACAGACCGGGACTCCTACGAGCAGTACTTC. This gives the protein CASSTDRDSYEQYF.

The CDR3 sequence: CASSLFAGGYYNEQFF. The CDR3 nucleotides read TGCGCCAGCAGCTTGTTCGCGGGGGGATACTACAATGAGCAGTTCTTC. The J gene is TRBJ2-1, the V gene TRBV5-1; 8 nucleotides align to TRBD2. The trim removed 1 base at V and 3 bases at J, leaving 6 bases unmatched. CDR3 length: 16 amino acids. CDR1 and CDR2 from the germline V gene are SGHRS and YFSETQ.

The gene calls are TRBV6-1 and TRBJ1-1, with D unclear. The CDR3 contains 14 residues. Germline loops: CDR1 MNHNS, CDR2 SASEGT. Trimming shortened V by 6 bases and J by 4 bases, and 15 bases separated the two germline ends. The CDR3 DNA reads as TGTGCCAGCAGCTTCTTACCGACGGGCACTGAAGCTTTCTTT. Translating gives CASSFLPTGTEAFF.

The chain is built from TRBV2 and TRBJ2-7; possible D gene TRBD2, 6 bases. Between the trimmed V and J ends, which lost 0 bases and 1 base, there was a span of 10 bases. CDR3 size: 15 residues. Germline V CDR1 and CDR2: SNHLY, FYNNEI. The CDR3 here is CASSEARGRSYEQYF. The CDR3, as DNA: TGTGCCAGCAGTGAAGCGCGGGGACGGTCCTACGAGCAGTACTTC.

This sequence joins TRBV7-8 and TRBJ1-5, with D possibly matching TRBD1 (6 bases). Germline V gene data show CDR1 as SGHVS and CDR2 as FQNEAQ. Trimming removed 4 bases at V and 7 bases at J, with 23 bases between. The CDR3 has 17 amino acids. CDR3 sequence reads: CASSSLGAGFRRQPQHF. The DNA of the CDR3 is TGTGCCAGCAGCTCTCTGGGGGCAGGGTTCAGGCGACAGCCCCAGCATTTT.

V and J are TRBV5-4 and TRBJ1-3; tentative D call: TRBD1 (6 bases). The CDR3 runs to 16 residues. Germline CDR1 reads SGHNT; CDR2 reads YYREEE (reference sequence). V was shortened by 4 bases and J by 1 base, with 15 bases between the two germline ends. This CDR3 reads CASSLYRELSGNTIYF. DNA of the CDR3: TGTGCCAGCAGCCTCTACAGGGAATTATCTGGAAACACCATATATTTT.

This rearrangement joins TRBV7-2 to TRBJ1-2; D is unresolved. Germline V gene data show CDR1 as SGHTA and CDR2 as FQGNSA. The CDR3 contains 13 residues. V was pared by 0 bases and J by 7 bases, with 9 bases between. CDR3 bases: TGTGCCAGCAGCTTAGCCCGATCGGGTGGCTACACCTTC. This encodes CASSLARSGGYTF.

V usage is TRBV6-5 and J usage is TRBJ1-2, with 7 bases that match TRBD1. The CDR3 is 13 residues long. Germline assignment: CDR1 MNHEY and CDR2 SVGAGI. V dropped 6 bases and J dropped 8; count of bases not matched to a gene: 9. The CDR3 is CASRTTGQGGYTF. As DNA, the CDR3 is TGTGCCAGCAGAACGACAGGGCAGGGCGGCTACACCTTC.